This TCR beta chain was identified in a study of cytomegalovirus exposure and HLA in healthy donors. V lost 5 bases and J lost 8; bases outside the gene matches: 5. Germline V gene lookup returns CDR1 MNHNS and CDR2 SASEGT. This CDR3 has 13 residues. Vbeta (60) and Jbeta (13) primers were used in the PCR. Sequencing was performed with immunoSEQ multiplex PCR; in TCRdb, only in-frame clones are kept and a portion is missing. This sample contains about 130,000 clones. The source is a man in his forties in good health and CMV-seronegative. Sequenced: PBMCs. The chain has TRBV6-1 and TRBJ2-7; 11 positions agree with TRBD2. CDR3 region: CASSSGTSGQQYF. The CDR3 nucleotides read TGTGCCAGCAGTTCCGGGACTAGCGGCCAGCAGTACTTC.